The present T cell receptor beta chain was sequenced within a study of neoadjuvant anti-PD-1 for oral cavity cancer. Turning to the study itself: Around day 43, patients without progression received a fourth nivolumab dose before surgery. Study outcomes and limitations: Each response group had just a few patients in TCR analyses.

Germline V gives CDR1 SGDLS, CDR2 YYNGEE. Trimming removed 0 bases from V and 6 bases from J; junction bases left unmatched: 4. The CDR3 extends over 15 amino acids. Regarding this clone: Its antigen remains unidentified.

As to time point: after neoadjuvant nivolumab, at surgical resection. These newly diagnosed stage II-IVA oral cavity squamous cell carcinoma patients had no prior systemic or radiation treatment. Analysis of PBMCs was direct, with no culture step. The data were produced by immunoSEQ multiplex PCR, yet TCRdb's version contains in-frame clones alone and is incomplete. The profile covers about 68,000 clones, with 85% appearing a single time and approximately 3% taken by the ten largest. The chain employs TRBV9 and TRBJ2-2, with TRBD1 matching 8 bases. This sample comprised PBMCs, obtained after nivolumab (anti-PD-1) treatment. The sequence derives from a person aged 40 to 85 with oral cavity squamous cell carcinoma. The CDR3 loop is CASSVGDRGPGELFF. DNA of the CDR3: TGTGCCAGCAGCGTAGGAGACAGGGGTCCCGGGGAGCTGTTTTTT.